This record concerns one TCR beta chain sequence. The target antigen is unknown. The entry originates in a study of OX40 agonist ivuxolimab in advanced cancers. General observations from the study: Clonal expansion was seen in CD4+ and CD8+ blood T cells by week 6 at 0.1 to 3.0 mg/kg. It was not determined which antigens were specifically recognized by the peripheral T cells that had undergone clonal expansion.

Germline loops: CDR1 LNHDA, CDR2 SQIVND (reference sequence). V lost 4 bases and J 8 bases, leaving 17 bases between the germline ends. This CDR3 has 15 residues. Only in-frame clones appear in the TCRdb table, and some are missing; sequencing was by immunoSEQ multiplex PCR. The repertoire includes tens of thousands of clones, more than 75% of them detected once, and roughly 3.6% sits in the top ten. Sequenced here: CD4+ or CD8+ T cells sorted from blood, sampled in a trial of the OX40 agonist ivuxolimab. The TCR originated in an adult with an advanced solid tumor such as melanoma, head and neck, liver or kidney cancer. The J gene is TRBJ1-4, the V gene TRBV19; maybe TRBD1 (6 bases). The chain's CDR3 is CASSKPRGVDEKLFF. The CDR3 DNA follows: TGTGCCAGTAGTAAGCCCAGGGGCGTGGACGAAAAACTGTTTTTT.